This T cell receptor beta chain came from a study of blood T cell repertoires in COVID-19. The CDR3 extends over 14 amino acids. The germline CDR1 and CDR2 sequences are SGHDN and FVKESK. The V end lost 2 bases, the J end lost 2 bases, and 9 bases lay between the germline ends. Assay: immunoSEQ multiplex PCR; the TCRdb copy retains only in-frame clones and omits some. The repertoire holds fewer than 200,000 clones, with around 87% as singletons. This TCR was sampled from a woman aged 80 or older with COVID-19, enrolled during active disease. V gene TRBV14 combines with J gene TRBJ1-1; no definite D call. The sequenced sample was peripheral blood. The CDR3 bases are TGTGCCAGCAGCCAATGGCTTACAAACACTGAAGCTTTCTTT. Amino acids: CASSQWLTNTEAFF.